Listed here are 14 T cell receptor beta chains from one sample, sequenced in a study of beta chain features in type 1 diabetes. Isolated RNA was reverse transcribed in full, so expressed TCRB transcripts were sequenced. Assay used: immunoSEQ multiplex PCR; TCRdb lists only in-frame clones, some missing. The repertoire holds some 270,000 clones, with 7% to 9% as singletons. The sample was central memory CD4+ T cells from blood. The receptors derive from a woman aged 18 to 35 in good health.

This clone came up a few times. Other nucleotide sequences in the sample specify the same CDR3. The chain employs TRBV7-9 and TRBJ1-5; 7 bases match TRBD1. CDR3 size: 14 residues. Germline V gene data show CDR1 as SEHNR and CDR2 as FQNEAQ (reference sequence). J was trimmed by 4 bases and V by 3 bases; bases with no gene match: 3. The CDR3: CASSLTGNNQPQHF. The CDR3 coding sequence is TGTGCCAGCAGCTTGACAGGGAATAATCAGCCCCAGCATTTT.

This rearrangement joins TRBV5-1 to TRBJ1-4; no definite D call. CDR1 is SGHRS, CDR2 YFSETQ, per germline. This CDR3 contains 14 residues. Trimming stripped 1 base from V and 8 bases from J, with 12 bases between. The CDR3 bases are TGCGCCAGCAGCTTGCAAGGGTTTGGAGAAAAACTGTTTTTT. Protein: CASSLQGFGEKLFF. The variable domain in full, with the rest retrieved from reference TRBV5-1 and TRBJ1-4, is KAGVTQTPRYLIKTRGQQVTLSCSPISGHRSVSWYQQTPGQGLQFLFEYFSETQRNKGNFPGRFSGRQFSNSRSEMNVSTLELGDSALYLCASSLQGFGEKLFFGSGTQLSVL.

This clone was seen a handful of times. The chain joins TRBV13 to TRBJ2-3; D not certain. CDR3 length: 16 residues. V was trimmed by 5 bases and J by 0 bases, leaving 15 bases between them. Germline V lookup: CDR1 PRHDT, CDR2 FYEKMQ (reference sequence). The DNA of the CDR3 is TGTGCCAGCAGCCGTGGTGGGCCAGCTAGCACAGATACGCAGTATTTT. It is translated as CASSRGGPASTDTQYF.

The chain couples TRBV23-1 to TRBJ1-2; 10 nucleotides agree with TRBD1. TRBV23-1 is given ORF status, its function remaining uncertain. V lost 4 bases, J lost 8 bases, and 19 bases stayed unmatched. CDR3 size: 18 residues. The CDR3 sequence: CASSRARDRGPRGEGYTF. The CDR3 DNA reads TGCGCCAGCAGTCGAGCCCGGGACAGGGGACCCCGAGGGGAGGGCTACACCTTC.

This chain links TRBV4-3 with TRBJ2-3; D is perhaps TRBD1 (6 bases). CDR1 and CDR2 (germline): LGHNA, YSLEER. The V end lost 2 bases, the J end lost 2 bases, and 17 bases lay between the germline ends. This CDR3 is built from 17 residues. CDR3 residues: CASSQSLGGSLTDTQYF. The CDR3 nucleotides read TGCGCCAGCAGCCAAAGCTTAGGGGGAAGCCTCACAGATACGCAGTATTTT.

This sequence joins TRBV19 and TRBJ2-2; 9 nucleotides line up with TRBD1. Per germline, CDR1 LNHDA and CDR2 SQIVND (reference sequence). There are 14 residues in the CDR3. Germline trimming cut 7 bases from V and 6 bases from J; bases unmatched to any gene: 6. The CDR3 DNA reads as TGTGCCAGTATTCGGGACAGGGTCGCCGGGGAGCTGTTTTTT. Translating gives CASIRDRVAGELFF.

This clone was picked up many times. This chain joins TRBV7-3 and TRBJ2-5, with TRBD1 matching over 7 bases. CDR1 SGHTA and CDR2 FQGTGA come from the germline V gene. The V and J ends lost 5 bases and 4 bases, in that order; junction bases with no gene match: 10. The CDR3 has 15 amino acids. CDR3 coding DNA: TGTGCCAGCAGCCCCCCCGACAGGGAGCCAGAGACCCAGTACTTC. The encoded protein is CASSPPDREPETQYF. Together with reference TRBV7-3 and TRBJ2-5, the CDR3 gives the full variable domain: GAGVSQTPSNKVTEKGKYVELRCDPISGHTALYWYRQSLGQGPEFLIYFQGTGAADDSGLPNDRFFAVRPEGSVSTLKIQRTERGDSAVYLCASSPPDREPETQYFGPGTRLLVL.

This clone was seen at least ten times. The rearrangement joins TRBV30 to TRBJ2-3; 8 positions match TRBD2. The CDR3 runs 14 residues. Germline V gene data show CDR1 as GTSNPN and CDR2 as SVGIG (reference sequence). V gave up 4 bases and J gave up 3 bases; unmatched junction bases: 6. CDR3: CAWIGSGNTDTQYF. The CDR3 DNA follows: TGTGCCTGGATTGGTAGCGGGAATACAGATACGCAGTATTTT.

Turning to this clone: With a much larger clone just one base away, this may be a read error. The chain couples TRBV9 to TRBJ2-3; unclear D gene. Germline loops: CDR1 SGDLS, CDR2 YYNGEE. The CDR3 spans 12 residues. Trimming took off 4 bases at V and 2 bases at J, with 5 bases between the two ends. CDR3 region: CASSLATDTQYF. CDR3 in DNA: TGTGCCAGCAGCTTAGCCACAGATACGCAGTATTTT.

DNA for the CDR3: TGTGCCAGCAGCTCCCGGGACAGCCTCAATCAGCCCCAGCATTTT. It codes for CASSSRDSLNQPQHF. This rearrangement joins TRBV5-6 to TRBJ1-5; TRBD1 aligns across 7 bases. The ends lost 3 bases at V and 3 bases at J; junction bases unmatched: 6. Germline assignment: CDR1 SGHDT and CDR2 YYEEEE. This CDR3 has 15 amino acids.

A few counts support this clone. This rearrangement joins TRBV6-1 to TRBJ2-2; D tentatively fits TRBD1 or TRBD2 (6 bases each). Germline values: CDR1 MNHNS, CDR2 SASEGT. This CDR3 has 14 amino acids. V was clipped by 6 bases and J by 3 bases, with 11 bases between them. This CDR3 reads CASSRGRDTGELFF. CDR3 DNA sequence: TGTGCCAGCAGCCGGGGGCGGGACACCGGGGAGCTGTTTTTT.

This clone was counted a few times. The chain links TRBV7-9 to TRBJ2-1, with TRBD1 identical over 8 bases. Germline CDR1 and CDR2: SEHNR and FQNEAQ (reference sequence). V lost 5 bases to trimming and J lost 0 bases; unmatched junction nucleotides: 3. This CDR3 is 15 amino acids long. CDR3 loop: CASSPDRASYNEQFF. In nucleotides, the CDR3 is TGTGCCAGCAGCCCGGACAGGGCCTCCTACAATGAGCAGTTCTTC.

This clone was recorded a few times. The chain recombines TRBV13 with TRBJ1-2, with 7 bases lining up with TRBD1. The junction had 3 bases not matched to a gene; V was cut back by 6 bases and J by 2 bases. From germline, CDR1 is PRHDT and CDR2 FYEKMQ (reference sequence). This CDR3 contains 13 residues. The CDR3 region has the DNA TGTGCCAGCAGTGCGACAGGGAACTATGGCTACACCTTC. This gives the protein CASSATGNYGYTF.

The gene calls are TRBV20-1 and TRBJ2-1, with D uncertain. Trimming stripped 0 bases from V and 13 bases from J, with 10 bases between. Germline assignment: CDR1 DFQATT and CDR2 SNEGSKA (reference sequence). The CDR3 loop spans 11 amino acids. CDR3 sequence reads: CSARDMLTQFF. The CDR3 coding sequence is TGCAGTGCTAGAGACATGCTTACCCAGTTCTTC.